The T cell receptor beta chain under discussion was sequenced for a study of CD8+ T cells in alopecia areata. Across the study: Treated patients were given 5 to 10 mg oral tofacitinib twice daily.

Following RNA extraction, reverse transcription yielded cDNA that acted as the sequencing template. The protocol was immunoSEQ multiplex PCR, while the TCRdb copy is restricted to in-frame clones and leaves out a portion. The table shows about 150,000 clones, with about 53% occurring only once. Lesional scalp tissue (obtained by punch biopsy) and peripheral blood were collected from alopecia areata patients. Regarding this clone: The antigen is undetermined.

The CDR3 has 18 amino acids. J was trimmed by 2 bases and V by 2 bases; bases with no gene match: 10. Germline V gene data show CDR1 as SGHVS and CDR2 as FNYEAQ. General study findings and limits: Mice showed TCR sharing more clearly than patients did, possibly owing to HLA. Greater clonality was observed in lesional scalp samples, especially alopecia totalis/universalis, versus normal scalp.

Sequences were derived from CD8+ T cells sorted from blood, sampled at week 0. This clonotype was obtained from a human donor with alopecia areata. The chain uses TRBV7-6 and TRBJ2-5; 11 positions agree with TRBD2. This CDR3 reads CASSLRLASGGTQETQYF. The CDR3 nucleotides read TGTGCCAGCAGCTTAAGGTTGGCTAGCGGGGGGACTCAAGAGACCCAGTACTTC.